What follows are 2 T cell receptor beta chains derived from one specimen sequenced in a study of cytomegalovirus exposure and HLA in healthy donors. Primers for the PCR totalled 60 Vbeta and 13 Jbeta. Assay: immunoSEQ multiplex PCR; the TCRdb copy retains only in-frame clones and omits some. This sample has some 180,000 clones, with over 60% found just once. The sequencing input was PBMCs. These TCRs come from a man younger than 35 in good health and CMV-seronegative.

In this sample, this clone turned up a few times. The V and J genes are TRBV28 and TRBJ1-5, with a weak D call TRBD1 (6 bases). The V and J ends lost 6 bases and 0 bases respectively, with 12 bases between them. Germline CDR1 reads MDHEN; CDR2 reads SYDVKM. The CDR3 length is 15 residues. The CDR3 sequence is CASRLQGYSNQPQHF. The CDR3 nucleotides read TGTGCCAGCAGGCTACAGGGTTATAGCAATCAGCCCCAGCATTTT.

The chain joins TRBV7-3 to TRBJ2-5; 9 nucleotides agree with TRBD2. The CDR3 has 15 residues. Germline loops: CDR1 SGHTA, CDR2 FQGTGA. After removal of 5 bases from V and 4 bases from J, the junction contained 8 bases not matched to a gene. The CDR3 loop is CASSPRGGARETQYF. The CDR3 DNA sequence: TGTGCCAGCAGCCCCCGCGGGGGGGCGAGAGAGACCCAGTACTTC.